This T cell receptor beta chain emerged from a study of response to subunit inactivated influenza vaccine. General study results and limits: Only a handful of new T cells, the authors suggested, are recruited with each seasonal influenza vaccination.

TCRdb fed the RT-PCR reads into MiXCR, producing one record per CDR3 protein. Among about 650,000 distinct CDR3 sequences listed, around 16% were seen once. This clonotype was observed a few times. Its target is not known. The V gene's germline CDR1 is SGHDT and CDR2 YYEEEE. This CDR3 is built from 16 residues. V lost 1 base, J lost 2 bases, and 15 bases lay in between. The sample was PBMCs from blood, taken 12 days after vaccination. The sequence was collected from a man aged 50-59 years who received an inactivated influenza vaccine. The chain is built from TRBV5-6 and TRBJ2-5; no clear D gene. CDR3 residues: CASSLLRHAVQETQYF. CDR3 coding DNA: TGTGCCAGCAGCTTGCTTCGTCACGCCGTTCAAGAGACCCAGTACTTC.